These T cell receptor beta chains were read from a single sample in a study of T cell repertoires in cytomegalovirus infection. TCRdb passed the reads through MiXCR, listing each CDR3 protein once. The sample holds around 74,000 distinct CDR3 sequences, 3.5% to 4.5% seen once. The sample was PBMCs. Source of these receptors: a human donor in good health (CMV status not recorded). Some clones in this sample may be carry-over from other donors' samples. The CDR3 runs from the conserved cysteine through the conserved F or W. Each record gives: D gene, J gene, clone size, V gene, CDR3 protein, CDR3 DNA. The D gene is left open where the match is weak. Part of the rows lack a size; the others show once, few, many or a class for expanded clones.

- TRBJ2-3 many TRBV4-2 CASSQAGASGTQYF TGTGCCAGCAGCCAAGCGGGGGCCAGCGGTACGCAGTATTTT
TRBD1 TRBJ1-6 many TRBV27 CASSLSSRGNYNSPLHF TGTGCCAGCAGTTTGTCGAGCAGGGGGAACTATAATTCACCCCTCCACTTT
- TRBJ2-7 many TRBV6-2/TRBV6-3 CASSYSTPRGYEQYF TGTGCCAGCAGTTACTCGACGCCAAGGGGGTACGAGCAGTACTTC
TRBD1 TRBJ1-1 many TRBV20-1 CSASRQGPTQAFF TGCAGTGCTAGTAGACAGGGACCCACTCAAGCTTTCTTT
- TRBJ1-5 many TRBV4-3 CASSQILDSNQPQHF TGCGCCAGCAGCCAAATTCTGGATAGCAATCAGCCCCAGCATTTT
- TRBJ1-4 many TRBV14 CASSLRVRGATNEKLFF TGTGCCAGCAGCCTAAGGGTACGGGGTGCGACTAATGAAAAACTGTTTTTT
- TRBJ2-7 many TRBV7-8 CASSVASGLSYEQYF TGTGCCAGCAGCGTAGCGTCGGGGTTATCCTACGAGCAGTACTTC
- TRBJ1-6 many TRBV6-2/TRBV6-3 CASSYFGPTPSPLHF TGTGCCAGCAGTTACTTTGGTCCGACTCCCTCACCCCTCCACTTT
TRBD1 TRBJ1-4 - TRBV29-1 CSGRTGQGSEKLFF TGCAGCGGCAGGACGGGACAGGGAAGTGAAAAACTGTTTTTT
- TRBJ1-2 many TRBV7-8 CASSRGVGGYTF TGTGCCAGCTCGAGGGGGGTCGGTGGCTACACCTTC
TRBD1 TRBJ1-2 many TRBV27 CASSSSGGRAGYTF TGTGCCAGCAGTTCATCAGGGGGGAGAGCCGGCTACACCTTC
- TRBJ1-1 many TRBV28 CASSRDGWATEAFF TGTGCCAGCAGTCGGGACGGATGGGCCACTGAAGCTTTCTTT
- TRBJ2-5 many TRBV27 CASRQQETQYF TGTGCCAGCAGGCAACAAGAGACCCAGTACTTC
TRBD1 TRBJ1-5 many TRBV2 CASLRQGNQPQHF TGTGCCAGCCTCAGACAGGGAAATCAGCCCCAGCATTTT
- TRBJ2-1 many TRBV19 CASSQGNYNEQFF TGTGCCAGTAGCCAGGGGAACTACAATGAGCAGTTCTTC
- TRBJ2-3 many TRBV4-3 CARRECSTDTQYF TGCGCCAGGAGGGAGTGTTCCACAGATACGCAGTATTTT
- TRBJ2-7 many TRBV7-9 CASSLRGNDEQYF TGTGCCAGCAGCCTTCGAGGAAACGACGAGCAGTACTTC
- TRBJ1-6 many TRBV7-2 CASSYHNRDGSPLHF TGTGCCAGCAGCTACCACAACCGGGACGGCTCACCCCTCCACTTT
TRBD1 TRBJ1-2 many TRBV6-2/TRBV6-3 CASSQADRGRYTF TGTGCCAGCAGTCAAGCGGACAGGGGACGCTACACCTTC
- TRBJ1-1 many TRBV19 CASNRRSLNTEAFF TGTGCCAGTAACCGAAGGAGTTTGAACACTGAAGCTTTCTTT
- TRBJ1-1 many TRBV28 CASSRKLLNTEAFF TGTGCCAGCAGTAGGAAACTCCTGAACACTGAAGCTTTCTTT
- TRBJ1-1 many TRBV7-2 CASSPYRDTNTEAFF TGTGCCAGCAGCCCGTACCGGGACACTAACACTGAAGCTTTCTTT
- TRBJ2-5 many TRBV7-7 CASSPSRGSQETQYF TGTGCCAGCAGCCCATCCCGGGGCAGTCAAGAGACCCAGTACTTC
- TRBJ2-5 many TRBV12-3/TRBV12-4 CASRMVETQYF TGTGCCAGCAGGATGGTGGAGACCCAGTACTTC
- TRBJ2-1 many TRBV7-9 CASSLGWGGQHNEQFF TGTGCCAGCAGCTTAGGATGGGGGGGACAACACAATGAGCAGTTCTTC
- TRBJ1-5 many TRBV27 CASSTTGRQPQHF TGTGCCAGCAGTACGACAGGACGTCAGCCCCAGCATTTT
- TRBJ1-5 many TRBV6-1 CASSVVGRYNYSNQPQHF TGTGCCAGCAGTGTGGTCGGCAGGTACAATTATAGCAATCAGCCCCAGCATTTT
- TRBJ2-2 many TRBV7-2 CASSSTRGNTGELFF TGTGCCAGCAGCTCAACCAGGGGGAACACCGGGGAGCTGTTTTTT
- TRBJ1-1 many TRBV5-1 CASSIRPGDDTEAFF TGCGCCAGCAGCATTCGACCGGGAGACGACACTGAAGCTTTCTTT
TRBD1 TRBJ2-5 many TRBV5-1 CASSLEGARYQETQYF TGCGCCAGCAGCTTGGAGGGGGCGAGGTACCAAGAGACCCAGTACTTC
- TRBJ1-2 many TRBV12-3/TRBV12-4 CASRKPWGEGSYGYTF TGTGCCAGCAGAAAACCGTGGGGGGAGGGATCGTATGGCTACACCTTC
- TRBJ2-7 many TRBV29-1 CSARQGVPYEQYF TGCAGCGCCCGGCAGGGCGTCCCCTACGAGCAGTACTTC
- TRBJ2-1 many TRBV7-2 CASSQVNEQFF TGTGCCAGCAGCCAAGTCAATGAGCAGTTCTTC
- TRBJ2-7 - TRBV7-2 CASSSARGYEQYF TGTGCCAGCAGCTCCGCTAGGGGTTACGAGCAGTACTTC
TRBD2 TRBJ2-1 many TRBV5-6 CASSFPWLAGGNEQFF TGTGCCAGCAGCTTTCCTTGGCTAGCGGGGGGCAATGAGCAGTTCTTC
- TRBJ1-1 many TRBV19 CASSIVEGMAEAFF TGTGCCAGTAGTATAGTTGAGGGGATGGCTGAAGCTTTCTTT
TRBD2 TRBJ2-1 many TRBV2 CASSERLAGGLLTTSSYNEQFF TGTGCCAGCAGTGAGAGGCTAGCGGGGGGCCTTTTGACCACCAGCTCCTACAATGAGCAGTTCTTC
TRBD1 TRBJ2-5 many TRBV7-6 CASSHRQGFQETQYF TGTGCCAGCAGTCACCGACAGGGATTCCAAGAGACCCAGTACTTC
- TRBJ2-3 many TRBV5-1 CASSREERLTQYF TGCGCCAGCAGCCGAGAGGAGAGACTTACGCAGTATTTT
- TRBJ1-2 many TRBV4-3 CASSQPGRGYTF TGCGCCAGCAGCCAACCAGGGAGAGGCTACACCTTC
- TRBJ1-1 few TRBV7-2 CASSRVAGGAEAFF -
- TRBJ1-5 medium-sized TRBV7-2 CASSLATLSNQPQHF TGTGCCAGCAGCTTAGCGACACTTAGCAATCAGCCCCAGCATTTT
TRBD1 TRBJ2-2 many TRBV2 CASIDRGLGGELFF TGTGCCAGCATCGACAGGGGGCTGGGCGGGGAGCTGTTTTTT
TRBD2 TRBJ2-5 many TRBV24-1 CATSDLGSGGQETQYF TGTGCCACCAGTGATTTGGGCTCGGGAGGCCAAGAGACCCAGTACTTC
- TRBJ2-2 many TRBV29-1 CSVEPQGVVGELFF TGCAGCGTTGAACCCCAGGGAGTCGTCGGGGAGCTGTTTTTT
- TRBJ2-7 many TRBV4-1 CASSQDGRGPEEQYF TGCGCCAGCAGCCAAGATGGCAGGGGTCCCGAGGAGCAGTACTTC
- TRBJ1-6 many TRBV28 CASSLPRGNSPLHF TGTGCCAGCAGTTTACCCAGGGGTAATTCACCCCTCCACTTT
- TRBJ1-1 many TRBV7-2 CASSLALFGRVNTEAFF TGTGCCAGCAGCTTAGCGCTTTTTGGACGCGTGAACACTGAAGCTTTCTTT
TRBD1 TRBJ1-3 many TRBV7-2 CASSPLVRGGFSGNTIYF TGTGCCAGCAGCCCCTTGGTAAGAGGGGGCTTCTCTGGAAACACCATATATTTT
- TRBJ1-1 many TRBV28 CASSLTNFAFF TGTGCCAGCAGTCTCACTAATTTTGCTTTCTTT
- TRBJ1-2 many TRBV5-1 CASSVDRGLGYTF TGCGCCAGCAGCGTTGACCGGGGACTGGGCTACACCTTC
TRBD2 TRBJ2-2 many TRBV5-6 CASSRVAGVKHGELFF TGTGCCAGCAGCCGAGTCGCGGGGGTAAAGCACGGGGAGCTGTTTTTT
TRBD1 TRBJ2-7 many TRBV20-1 CSASQGARNEQYF TGCAGTGCTAGTCAGGGGGCGCGTAACGAGCAGTACTTC